This entry concerns a single T cell receptor beta chain. Its target is unknown. Each CDR3 protein gets one entry after TCRdb re-called the 5' RACE reads with MiXCR. The sample shows roughly 350,000 distinct CDR3 sequences, 25% to 30% of them seen only once. The sample is drawn from a study of T-cell memory formation after mild COVID-19. In the study overall: TCR clusters largely stayed donor specific.

Trimming at V came to 6 bases and at J to 3 bases, leaving 14 bases not matched to a gene. The CDR3 extends over 19 amino acids. The V gene's germline CDR1 is KGHSH and CDR2 LQKENI. General observations from the study: From day 15 to 85, contracting clones were balanced between CD4 and CD8, whereas later expanders leaned toward CD4+. Within pre-infection memory, some responding clones were found, suggesting cross-reactive memory joined.

The sample was PBMCs or a T cell subset sorted from them (not recorded which). The clonotype originates from an adult woman who had mild COVID-19 (a few samples of this study predate the infection). Cell type and time point are not known. The chain joins TRBV18 to TRBJ2-6; 10 positions match TRBD2. In nucleotides, the CDR3 is TGTGCCAGCTCCCCCTCTGAGAAGCGGGGGGGTCATGGGGCCAACGTCCTGACTTTC. It specifies CASSPSEKRGGHGANVLTF.